Listed below are T cell receptor beta chains from one sample, sequenced in a study of OX40 agonist ivuxolimab in advanced cancers. Sequencing used immunoSEQ multiplex PCR; TCRdb keeps in-frame clones, though not all of them. This sample carries 80,000 to 100,000 clones, more than 85% of them seen once, and the ten largest clones take 0.7% to 0.95%. Sequences were derived from CD4+ or CD8+ T cells sorted from blood, sampled in a trial of the OX40 agonist ivuxolimab. Receptors were obtained from an adult with an advanced solid tumor such as melanoma, head and neck, liver or kidney cancer. Both conserved end residues are part of each CDR3. A D gene is named only where the DNA matches it firmly. The size of a clone is reported for some rows only, either as once, few or many, or as a class for expanded clones.

DNA: TGTGCCAGCAGCTTAAGACAGGGTCTTACATCTGGGGCCAACGTCCTGACTTTC; CDR3: CASSLRQGLTSGANVLTF; V: TRBV7-8; D: TRBD1; J: TRBJ2-6; size: NA; length: 18
DNA: TGCGCCAGCAGCCAAGGGGCCGGGCTTAGCGATACGCAGTATTTT; CDR3: CASSQGAGLSDTQYF; V: TRBV4-3; D: NA; J: TRBJ2-3; size: NA; length: 15
DNA: TGTGCCAGCAGCCGCTGGGTCACCGGGGAGCTGTTTTTT; CDR3: CASSRWVTGELFF; V: TRBV7-9; D: NA; J: TRBJ2-2; size: NA; length: 13
DNA: TGTGCCAGCAGTTTATCCCTGGGACTAGCGGGAGAGGAGCAGTACTTC; CDR3: CASSLSLGLAGEEQYF; V: TRBV28; D: TRBD2; J: TRBJ2-7; size: many; length: 16
DNA: TGTGCCAGCAGCTCCAACGGTCGCACTGAAGCTTTCTTT; CDR3: CASSSNGRTEAFF; V: TRBV7-2; D: NA; J: TRBJ1-1; size: NA; length: 13
DNA: TGTGCCAGTTGGGGGGGAAATCAGCCCCAGCATTTT; CDR3: CASWGGNQPQHF; V: TRBV19; D: NA; J: TRBJ1-5; size: NA; length: 12
DNA: TGTGCCAGCAGCGAACGCGGGGGGGAGCAGTTCTTC; CDR3: CASSERGGEQFF; V: TRBV7-2; D: TRBD2; J: TRBJ2-1; size: NA; length: 12
DNA: TGTGCCAGCAGTTCTTTACAGGGGGGCTCCTACAATGAGCAGTTCTTC; CDR3: CASSSLQGGSYNEQFF; V: TRBV27; D: TRBD1; J: TRBJ2-1; size: many; length: 16
DNA: TGTGCCAGCAGCTTAGCGCCACAGTCGTACACCGGGGAGCTGTTTTTT; CDR3: CASSLAPQSYTGELFF; V: TRBV7-6; D: NA; J: TRBJ2-2; size: NA; length: 16
DNA: TGCGCCAGCAGCCAAGGCCCCGGGGCTAGCAATCAGCCCCAGCATTTT; CDR3: CASSQGPGASNQPQHF; V: TRBV4-1; D: NA; J: TRBJ1-5; size: NA; length: 16
DNA: TGTGCCAGCAGTTACAGTGTGGACACTGAAGCTTTCTTT; CDR3: CASSYSVDTEAFF; V: TRBV6-5; D: NA; J: TRBJ1-1; size: NA; length: 13
DNA: TGTGCCAGCCGTAGCATTAGAAACACCATATATTTT; CDR3: CASRSIRNTIYF; V: TRBV21-1; D: NA; J: TRBJ1-3; size: few; length: 12
DNA: TGTGCCAGCAAGAGTAAAGGGGACACTGAAGCTTTCTTT; CDR3: CASKSKGDTEAFF; V: TRBV6-5; D: NA; J: TRBJ1-1; size: NA; length: 13
DNA: TGTGCCAGCACCTGCCGACTGAACACTGAAGCTTTCTTT; CDR3: CASTCRLNTEAFF; V: TRBV21-1; D: NA; J: TRBJ1-1; size: NA; length: 13
DNA: TGCGCCAGCAGCCAACACAGGGGCTGGAAAGAAAAACTGTTTTTT; CDR3: CASSQHRGWKEKLFF; V: TRBV4-3; D: TRBD1; J: TRBJ1-4; size: NA; length: 15
DNA: TGTGCCAGCAGCTCGACTAGCGGGAGTGTGGATACGCAGTATTTT; CDR3: CASSSTSGSVDTQYF; V: TRBV11-2; D: TRBD2; J: TRBJ2-3; size: NA; length: 15
DNA: TGTGCCAGCAGTGAAAGAGGGATAGGACAGCCCCAGCATTTT; CDR3: CASSERGIGQPQHF; V: TRBV2; D: NA; J: TRBJ1-5; size: NA; length: 14
DNA: TGCAGCGTGACTCGAGAAGATAATGAGCAGTTCTTC; CDR3: CSVTREDNEQFF; V: TRBV29-1; D: NA; J: TRBJ2-1; size: few; length: 12
DNA: TGTGCCAGCAGCGAGCAGGGGAACACTGAAGCTTTCTTT; CDR3: CASSEQGNTEAFF; V: TRBV2; D: NA; J: TRBJ1-1; size: NA; length: 13
DNA: TGCGCCAGCAGCCCAGGGTTGCGGAACCAAGAGACCCAGTACTTC; CDR3: CASSPGLRNQETQYF; V: TRBV4-3; D: NA; J: TRBJ2-5; size: once; length: 15
DNA: TGTGCCATCTCGGGGGTGGCGGAGAGCACAGATACGCAGTATTTT; CDR3: CAISGVAESTDTQYF; V: TRBV6-5; D: NA; J: TRBJ2-3; size: NA; length: 15
DNA: TGTGCCAGCAGCTTAAATGGGGCTAGCGGGAGCCCAGATACGCAGTATTTT; CDR3: CASSLNGASGSPDTQYF; V: TRBV7-3; D: TRBD2; J: TRBJ2-3; size: NA; length: 17
DNA: TGTGCCCATTCTACGGAAGGGTTCCACAATGAGCAGTTCTTC; CDR3: CAHSTEGFHNEQFF; V: TRBV30; D: NA; J: TRBJ2-1; size: NA; length: 14
DNA: TGTGCCAGTAGTACCCAGACAGGGTTTGGTCCCCAGCATTTT; CDR3: CASSTQTGFGPQHF; V: TRBV19; D: TRBD1; J: TRBJ1-5; size: NA; length: 14
DNA: TGTGCCAGTAGTATACCCCCCCCGGCGGGCACCGGGGAGCTGTTTTTT; CDR3: CASSIPPPAGTGELFF; V: TRBV19; D: NA; J: TRBJ2-2; size: NA; length: 16
DNA: TGTGCCAGTAGTATGAAGAGCGGGAGCCAGCACAGATACGCAGTATTT; CDR3: CASSMKSGSQHRYAVF; V: TRBV19; D: TRBD2; J: TRBJ2-3; size: once; length: 16
DNA: TGTGCCAGCAGTCCCCGGGGAGCGGGAGGTAATGAGCAGTTCTTC; CDR3: CASSPRGAGGNEQFF; V: TRBV6-1; D: TRBD2; J: TRBJ2-1; size: NA; length: 15
DNA: TGCGCCAGCAGGGAAGGCGGCTCTGGAAACACCATATATTTT; CDR3: CASREGGSGNTIYF; V: TRBV10-2; D: NA; J: TRBJ1-3; size: NA; length: 14
DNA: TGTGCCAGCAGCTTTGGGGGATTGAACACTGAAGCTTTCTTT; CDR3: CASSFGGLNTEAFF; V: TRBV5-4; D: NA; J: TRBJ1-1; size: NA; length: 14
DNA: TGTGCCTGGAGTGAGGCCCAAGAGACCCAGTACTTC; CDR3: CAWSEAQETQYF; V: TRBV30; D: NA; J: TRBJ2-5; size: NA; length: 12
DNA: TGCAGTGCTGCAGGAGAGACCCAGTACTTC; CDR3: CSAAGETQYF; V: TRBV20-1; D: NA; J: TRBJ2-5; size: NA; length: 10
DNA: TGTGCCAGCAGCTTAGTTAGTGAAAAACTGTTTTTT; CDR3: CASSLVSEKLFF; V: TRBV7-9; D: NA; J: TRBJ1-4; size: NA; length: 12
DNA: TGCGCCAGCAGCCCTATGGACAGGGGTGCAAGTACGCAGTATTTT; CDR3: CASSPMDRGASTQYF; V: TRBV4-3; D: TRBD1; J: TRBJ2-3; size: NA; length: 15
DNA: TGCAGCGTTGGGAAGGGTGCGGGAGAGACCCAGTACTTC; CDR3: CSVGKGAGETQYF; V: TRBV29-1; D: NA; J: TRBJ2-5; size: NA; length: 13
DNA: TGCGCCAGCAGCCAGACAGGGAGGGATCAGCCCCAGCATTTT; CDR3: CASSQTGRDQPQHF; V: TRBV5-1; D: TRBD1; J: TRBJ1-5; size: NA; length: 14
DNA: TGTGCCATCAGTGAGTCGAAGAATGAGCAGTTCTTC; CDR3: CAISESKNEQFF; V: TRBV10-3; D: NA; J: TRBJ2-1; size: NA; length: 12
DNA: TGTGCCATCGGGGATTTGGACACTGAAGCTTTCTTT; CDR3: CAIGDLDTEAFF; V: TRBV10-3; D: NA; J: TRBJ1-1; size: few; length: 12
DNA: TGCGCCAGCAGCTCCGCTAGCGGCCCAACCGGGGAGCTGTTTTTT; CDR3: CASSSASGPTGELFF; V: TRBV5-1; D: TRBD2; J: TRBJ2-2; size: NA; length: 15
DNA: TGTGCCAGCAGCTTAGGGCTAGGGGAGACCCAGTACTTC; CDR3: CASSLGLGETQYF; V: TRBV7-8; D: NA; J: TRBJ2-5; size: NA; length: 13
DNA: TGTGCCTGGAGTGTACAAGGCGGCTCACCCCTCCACTTT; CDR3: CAWSVQGGSPLHF; V: TRBV30; D: NA; J: TRBJ1-6; size: NA; length: 13
DNA: TGTGCCAGCAGTCCGGGGCGAAACACCGGGGAGCTGTTTTTT; CDR3: CASSPGRNTGELFF; V: TRBV28; D: NA; J: TRBJ2-2; size: NA; length: 14
DNA: TGTGCCAGCAGCGTAGGACCCGGCTCCGGAAACACCATATATTTT; CDR3: CASSVGPGSGNTIYF; V: TRBV9; D: NA; J: TRBJ1-3; size: NA; length: 15
DNA: TGTGCCAGCAGCCCCCGTGAGGCTTTCACAGATACGCAGTATTTT; CDR3: CASSPREAFTDTQYF; V: TRBV9; D: NA; J: TRBJ2-3; size: once; length: 15
DNA: TGTGCCAGCAGCTTAGAGCCCCCCCAAGTAGCGGGAGGCCCCTACAATGAGCAGTTCTTC; CDR3: CASSLEPPQVAGGPYNEQFF; V: TRBV11-2; D: TRBD2; J: TRBJ2-1; size: NA; length: 20
DNA: TGTGCCACCTCACAGGGAGCCAAAAACATTCAGTACTTC; CDR3: CATSQGAKNIQYF; V: TRBV19; D: NA; J: TRBJ2-4; size: NA; length: 13
DNA: TGTGCCGTTCGACAGGGAACGACAGATACGCAGTATTTT; CDR3: CAVRQGTTDTQYF; V: TRBV6-5; D: TRBD1; J: TRBJ2-3; size: NA; length: 13
DNA: TGCGCCAGCAGCCTCGGACAGTCTCCAGATACGCAGTATTTT; CDR3: CASSLGQSPDTQYF; V: TRBV5-1; D: NA; J: TRBJ2-3; size: NA; length: 14
DNA: TGCGCCAGCAGCTTGGGGGGATCGGAGGAAAAACTGTTTTTT; CDR3: CASSLGGSEEKLFF; V: TRBV5-1; D: NA; J: TRBJ1-4; size: once; length: 14
DNA: TGTGCCAGTAGCCGGGACGGCGGAAACACCATATATTTT; CDR3: CASSRDGGNTIYF; V: TRBV19; D: NA; J: TRBJ1-3; size: NA; length: 13
DNA: TGTGCCTGGAGTGTACGGGACAATCAGCCCCAGCATTTT; CDR3: CAWSVRDNQPQHF; V: TRBV30; D: NA; J: TRBJ1-5; size: NA; length: 13